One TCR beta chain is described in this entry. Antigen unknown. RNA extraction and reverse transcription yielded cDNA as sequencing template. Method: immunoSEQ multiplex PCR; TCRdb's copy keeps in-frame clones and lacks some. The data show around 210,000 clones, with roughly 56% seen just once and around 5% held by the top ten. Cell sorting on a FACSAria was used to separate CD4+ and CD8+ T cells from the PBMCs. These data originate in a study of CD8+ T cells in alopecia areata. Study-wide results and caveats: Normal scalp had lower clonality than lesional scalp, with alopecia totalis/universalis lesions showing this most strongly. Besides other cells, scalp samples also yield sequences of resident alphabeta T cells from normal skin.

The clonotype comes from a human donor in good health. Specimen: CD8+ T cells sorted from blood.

Here the CDR3 DNA reads TGTGCCAGCCGCCCCAGGGGCAGGGGGCGCGATGGCTACACCTTC. It yields the protein CASRPRGRGRDGYTF. The chain links TRBV6-5 to TRBJ1-2; 8 bases line up with TRBD1. Germline V gene data show CDR1 as MNHEY and CDR2 as SVGAGI. Trimming took 8 bases from V and 6 from J; bases not matched to a gene: 14. The CDR3 runs 15 residues.